Below are 2 T cell receptor beta chains sequenced from a single sample in a study of blood T cell repertoires in COVID-19. TCRdb keeps only in-frame clones here, not all; method: immunoSEQ multiplex PCR. In the table there are 50,000 to 75,000 clones, around 77% of which are singletons. The source material was peripheral blood. Receptors originate from a man at least 80 years old with active or convalescent COVID-19.

The rearrangement uses TRBV11-2 and TRBJ2-2; 9 nucleotides line up with TRBD1. The CDR3 length is 14 residues. Per germline, CDR1 SGHAT and CDR2 FQNNGV. V was clipped by 1 base and J by 6 bases; unmatched bases: 0. As DNA, the CDR3 is TGTGCCAGCAGCTTAGGGACAGGGGCCGGGGAGCTGTTTTTT. Amino acid sequence: CASSLGTGAGELFF.

The chain has TRBV2 and TRBJ2-7; no definite D call. CDR3 size: 13 residues. Trimming pared 4 bases from V and 2 bases from J, leaving 9 bases between. The germline gives CDR1 SNHLY, CDR2 FYNNEI. Written as DNA, the CDR3 is TGTGCCAGCAGTGGCCAGGAACCCTACGAGCAGTACTTC. Its translation: CASSGQEPYEQYF.